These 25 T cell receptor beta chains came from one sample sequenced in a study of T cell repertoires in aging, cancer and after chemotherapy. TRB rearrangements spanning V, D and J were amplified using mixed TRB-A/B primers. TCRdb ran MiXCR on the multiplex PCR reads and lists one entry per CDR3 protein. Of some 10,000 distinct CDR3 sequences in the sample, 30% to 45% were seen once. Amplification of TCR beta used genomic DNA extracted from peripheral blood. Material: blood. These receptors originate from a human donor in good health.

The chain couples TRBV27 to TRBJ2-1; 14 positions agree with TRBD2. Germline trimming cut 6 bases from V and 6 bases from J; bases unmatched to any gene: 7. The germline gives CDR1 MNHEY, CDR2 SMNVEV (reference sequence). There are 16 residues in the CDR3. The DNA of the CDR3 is TGTGCCAGCAGGGGCCGGGGACTAGCGGGAGTCAATGAGCAGTTCTTC. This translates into CASRGRGLAGVNEQFF.

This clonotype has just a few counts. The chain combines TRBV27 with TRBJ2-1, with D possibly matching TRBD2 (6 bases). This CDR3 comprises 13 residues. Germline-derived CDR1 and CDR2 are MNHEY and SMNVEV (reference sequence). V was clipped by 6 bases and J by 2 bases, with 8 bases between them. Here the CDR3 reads CASRAGTYNEQFF. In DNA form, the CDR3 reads TGTGCCAGCAGGGCGGGAACCTACAATGAGCAGTTCTTC.

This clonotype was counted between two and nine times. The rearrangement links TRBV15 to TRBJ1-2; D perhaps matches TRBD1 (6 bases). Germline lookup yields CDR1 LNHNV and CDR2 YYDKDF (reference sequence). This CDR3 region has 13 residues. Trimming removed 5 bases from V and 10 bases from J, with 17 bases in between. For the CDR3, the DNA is TGTGCCACCAGCTACGAAACCAGGGGACCCTACACCTTC. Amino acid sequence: CATSYETRGPYTF.

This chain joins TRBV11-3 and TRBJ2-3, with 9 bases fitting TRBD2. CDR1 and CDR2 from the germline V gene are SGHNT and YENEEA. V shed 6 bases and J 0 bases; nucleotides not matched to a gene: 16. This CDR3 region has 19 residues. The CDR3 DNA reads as TGTGCCAGCAGTTCCCCAAAGGTTAGCGGGGGTACTAGCACAGATACGCAGTATTTT. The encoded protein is CASSSPKVSGGTSTDTQYF.

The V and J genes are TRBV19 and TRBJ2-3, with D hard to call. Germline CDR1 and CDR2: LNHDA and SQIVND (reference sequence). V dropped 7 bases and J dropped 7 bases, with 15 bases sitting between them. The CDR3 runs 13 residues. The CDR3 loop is CASTPVGSNTQYF. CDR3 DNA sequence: TGTGCCAGTACCCCGGTGGGCTCGAATACGCAGTATTTT.

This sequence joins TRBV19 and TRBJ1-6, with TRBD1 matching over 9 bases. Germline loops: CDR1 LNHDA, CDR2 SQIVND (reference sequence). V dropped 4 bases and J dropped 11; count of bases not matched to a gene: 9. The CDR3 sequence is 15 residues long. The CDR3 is CASSTGDRANTPLHF. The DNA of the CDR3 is TGTGCCAGTAGTACCGGGGACAGGGCCAATACACCCCTCCACTTT.

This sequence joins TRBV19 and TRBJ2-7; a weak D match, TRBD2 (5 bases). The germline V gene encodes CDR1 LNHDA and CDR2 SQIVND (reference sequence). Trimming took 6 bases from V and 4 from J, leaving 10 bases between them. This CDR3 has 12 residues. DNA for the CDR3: TGTGCCAGTAGAGGTAGCGCGTACGAGCAGTACTTC. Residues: CASRGSAYEQYF.

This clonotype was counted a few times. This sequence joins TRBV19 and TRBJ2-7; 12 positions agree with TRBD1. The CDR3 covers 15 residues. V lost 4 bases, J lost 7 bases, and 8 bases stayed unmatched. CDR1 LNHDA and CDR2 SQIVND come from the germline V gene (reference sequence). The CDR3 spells CASSSGTGGHGEQYF. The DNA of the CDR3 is TGTGCCAGTAGTAGTGGGACAGGGGGCCACGGGGAGCAGTACTTC. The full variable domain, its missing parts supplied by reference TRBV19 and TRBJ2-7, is DGGITQSPKYLFRKEGQNVTLSCEQNLNHDAMYWYRQDPGQGLRLIYYSQIVNDFQKGDIAEGYSVSREKKESFPLTVTSAQKNPTAFYLCASSSGTGGHGEQYFGPGTRLTVT.

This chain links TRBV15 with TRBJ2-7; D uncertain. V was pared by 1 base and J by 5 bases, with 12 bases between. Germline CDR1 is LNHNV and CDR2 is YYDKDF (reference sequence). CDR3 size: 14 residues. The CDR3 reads CATSRVWVVHEQYF. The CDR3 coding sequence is TGTGCCACCAGCAGAGTATGGGTAGTTCACGAGCAGTACTTC.

The CDR3: CASSFEGSSYEQYF. The DNA of the CDR3 is TGTGCCAGCAGTTTTGAAGGGAGCTCCTACGAGCAGTACTTC. The rearrangement joins TRBV6-5 to TRBJ2-7, with D tentatively TRBD2 (5 bases). Germline V gene sequence: CDR1 MNHEY, CDR2 SVGAGI. The V gene lost 4 bases and the J gene lost 0 bases, with 10 bases spanning the gap. This CDR3 has 14 amino acids.

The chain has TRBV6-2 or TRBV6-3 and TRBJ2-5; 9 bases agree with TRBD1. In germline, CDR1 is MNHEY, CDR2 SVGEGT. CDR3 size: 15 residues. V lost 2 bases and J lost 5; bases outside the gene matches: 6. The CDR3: CASSYSDRGFETQYF. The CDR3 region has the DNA TGTGCCAGCAGTTACAGTGACAGGGGGTTCGAGACCCAGTACTTC.

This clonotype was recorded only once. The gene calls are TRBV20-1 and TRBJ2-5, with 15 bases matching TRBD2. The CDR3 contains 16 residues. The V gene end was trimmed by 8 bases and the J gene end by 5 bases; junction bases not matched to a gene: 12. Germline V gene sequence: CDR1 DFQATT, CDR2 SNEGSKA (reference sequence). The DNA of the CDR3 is TGCAGTCAACAAACCGGACTAGCGGGAGGGAGGGAGACCCAGTACTTC. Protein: CSQQTGLAGGRETQYF.

CDR3: CASSWGQVTDTQYF. CDR3 nucleotide sequence: TGTGCCAGCAGTTGGGGCCAGGTGACAGATACGCAGTATTTT. J is TRBJ2-3 and V is TRBV27; D is perhaps TRBD1 (5 bases). V gave up 4 bases and J gave up 3 bases, with 11 bases separating them. In germline, CDR1 is MNHEY, CDR2 SMNVEV (reference sequence). The CDR3 has 14 amino acids.

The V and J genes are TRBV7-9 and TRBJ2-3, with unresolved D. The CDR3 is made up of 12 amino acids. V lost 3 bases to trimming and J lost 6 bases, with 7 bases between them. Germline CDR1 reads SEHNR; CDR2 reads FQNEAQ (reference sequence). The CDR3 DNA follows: TGTGCCAGCAGCTTCCCCCTTGATACGCAGTATTTT. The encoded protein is CASSFPLDTQYF.

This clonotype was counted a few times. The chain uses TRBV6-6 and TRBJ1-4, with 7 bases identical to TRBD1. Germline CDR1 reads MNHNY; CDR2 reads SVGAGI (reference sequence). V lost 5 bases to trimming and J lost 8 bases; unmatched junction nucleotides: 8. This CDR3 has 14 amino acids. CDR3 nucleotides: TGTGCCAGCAGTCCCCCTGGACAGGAGGAAAAACTGTTTTTT. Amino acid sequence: CASSPPGQEEKLFF.

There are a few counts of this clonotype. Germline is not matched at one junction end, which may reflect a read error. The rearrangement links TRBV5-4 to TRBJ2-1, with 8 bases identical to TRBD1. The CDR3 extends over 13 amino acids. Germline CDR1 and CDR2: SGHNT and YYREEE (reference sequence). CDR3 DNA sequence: TGTGCCAGCAGCCCCAGGGGGCCCCATTCTCCCGTCTTC. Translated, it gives CASSPRGPHSPVF.

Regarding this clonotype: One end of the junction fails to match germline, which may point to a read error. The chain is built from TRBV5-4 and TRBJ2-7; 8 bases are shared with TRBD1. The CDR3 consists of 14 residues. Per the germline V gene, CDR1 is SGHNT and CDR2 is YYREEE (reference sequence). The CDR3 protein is CASSLTGATYEQYF. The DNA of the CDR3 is TGCGCCAGCAGCTTGACAGGGGCTACCTACGAGCAGTACTTC.

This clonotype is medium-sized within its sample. The DNA for the CDR3 is TGTGCCAGTAGCCGGACTAGTCAGGAGCAGTTCTTC. Its translation: CASSRTSQEQFF. This chain joins TRBV19 and TRBJ2-1; 7 bases align to TRBD2. Per the germline V gene, CDR1 is LNHDA and CDR2 is SQIVND (reference sequence). Trimming took 6 bases from V and 10 from J; bases not matched to a gene: 6. CDR3 length: 12 residues.

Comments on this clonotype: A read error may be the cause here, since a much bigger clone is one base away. CDR3 loop: CASSYSGGHTKAFF. CDR3 coding DNA: TGTGCCAGCAGTTACTCGGGGGGGCATACTAAAGCTTTCTTT. The chain is built from TRBV6-5 and TRBJ1-1; D possibly corresponds to TRBD1 (6 bases). The CDR3 covers 14 residues. Trimming took 0 bases from V and 9 from J, leaving 14 bases between them. Germline loops: CDR1 MNHEY, CDR2 SVGAGI.

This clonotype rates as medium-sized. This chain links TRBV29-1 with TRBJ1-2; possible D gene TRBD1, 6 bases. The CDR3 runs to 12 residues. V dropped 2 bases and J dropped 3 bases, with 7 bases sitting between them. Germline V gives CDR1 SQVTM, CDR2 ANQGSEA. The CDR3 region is CSVENRDYGYTF. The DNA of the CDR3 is TGCAGCGTTGAAAACAGGGACTATGGCTACACCTTC. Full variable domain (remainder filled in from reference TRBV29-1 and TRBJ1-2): SAVISQKPSRDICQRGTSLTIQCQVDSQVTMMFWYRQQPGQSLTLIATANQGSEATYESGFVIDKFPISRPNLTFSTLTVSNMSPEDSSIYLCSVENRDYGYTFGSGTRLTVV.

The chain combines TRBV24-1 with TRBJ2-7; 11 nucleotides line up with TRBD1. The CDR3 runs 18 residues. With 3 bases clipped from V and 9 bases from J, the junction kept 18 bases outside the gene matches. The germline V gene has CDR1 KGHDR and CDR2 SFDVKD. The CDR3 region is CATSDLNPGTGGFGGQYF. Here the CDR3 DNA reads TGTGCCACCAGTGATCTTAACCCCGGGACAGGGGGGTTCGGCGGGCAGTACTTC.

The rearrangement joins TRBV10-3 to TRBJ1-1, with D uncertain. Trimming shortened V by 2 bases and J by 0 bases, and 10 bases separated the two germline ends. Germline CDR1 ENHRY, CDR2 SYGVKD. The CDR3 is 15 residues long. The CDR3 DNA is TGTGCCATCAGTGAGATTAGGGCCCTGAACACTGAAGCTTTCTTT. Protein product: CAISEIRALNTEAFF.

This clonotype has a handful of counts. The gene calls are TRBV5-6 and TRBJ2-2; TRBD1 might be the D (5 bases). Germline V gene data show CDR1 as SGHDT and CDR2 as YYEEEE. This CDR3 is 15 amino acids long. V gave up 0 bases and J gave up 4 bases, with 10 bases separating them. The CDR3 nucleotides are TGTGCCAGCAGCTTGGCAGGGCCGATCACCGGGGAGCTGTTTTTT. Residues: CASSLAGPITGELFF.

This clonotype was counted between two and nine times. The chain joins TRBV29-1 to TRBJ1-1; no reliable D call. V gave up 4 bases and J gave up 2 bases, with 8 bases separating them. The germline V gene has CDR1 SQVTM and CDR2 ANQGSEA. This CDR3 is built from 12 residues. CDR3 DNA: TGCAGCGTTGGACTGCGAAACACTGAAGCTTTCTTT. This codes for CSVGLRNTEAFF.

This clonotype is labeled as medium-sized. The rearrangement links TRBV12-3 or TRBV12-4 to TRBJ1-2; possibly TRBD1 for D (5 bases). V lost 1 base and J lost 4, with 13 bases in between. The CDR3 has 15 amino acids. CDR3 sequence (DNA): TGTGCCAGCAGTTTAGGCCAGGGAGAAGCCTATGGCTACACCTTC. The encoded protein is CASSLGQGEAYGYTF.